This TCR beta chain was retrieved from a study of T cells in Graves' hyperthyroidism and ophthalmopathy. General study findings and limits: In the blood, most expanded thyroid clonotypes above 0.001 appeared as well. Model-based prediction identified ophthalmopathy a median approximately 6.2 months prior to its onset.

From RNA transcripts, TCR beta CDR3 regions were amplified. A set of HTBI primers served as the primers for a first-round RT-PCR of the TCR CDR3. TCRdb redid the calling of the multiplex PCR reads with MiXCR, one entry per CDR3 protein. Here the sample spans approximately 610,000 distinct CDR3 sequences, over 15% being singletons. Lactation, pregnancy, other autoimmune disease or uncontrolled infection excluded patients. Diagnoses were made from clinical symptoms, serum measures (thyroxine and TRAb), thyroid ultrasound and orbital computed tomography. V shed 7 bases, J shed 0 bases, and the junction held 15 bases outside the gene matches. Per the germline V gene, CDR1 is LNHDA and CDR2 is SQIVND (reference sequence). The CDR3 extends over 18 amino acids. Details on this clonotype: What it binds is not known.

The chain has TRBV19 and TRBJ1-2, with TRBD1 matching 9 bases. The receptor's source is a woman in her late teens or twenties with Graves' hyperthyroidism. Sequencing input: blood. Here the CDR3 reads CASTQSSGQGIANYGYTF. Written as DNA, the CDR3 is TGTGCCAGTACTCAAAGCTCGGGACAGGGTATAGCTAACTATGGCTACACCTTC.